This T cell receptor beta chain was identified in a study of blood T cell repertoires in COVID-19 (dated by TCRdb to 2018 to 2020). About the study as a whole: Samples from collaborators originated in the United States, Italy and Spain and spanned both the acute and convalescent phases of COVID-19. A freely available public database, intended as a resource for researchers studying the immune response to SARS-CoV-2, is where the repertoires were released. The dataset comprised deeply sampled blood TCRbeta repertoires from subjects exposed to, actively infected with, or recovered from COVID-19. The samples were drawn from two sources: the first 160 participants of the ongoing ImmuneRACE study, and approximately 1,300 subjects contributed by 6 global collaborators. Where available, HLA class I and class II types were obtained from metadata supplied by the sample provider rather than from assay-based typing. The material from the prospective study consisted of cDNA or gDNA derived from T cells, B-cell-depleted T cells, or PBMCs. The sample metadata nearly always contained a de-identified subject ID, COVID-19 status, age in years and sex.

On this clone itself: Its antigen target is currently unknown. Base qualities were left out, and no much larger clone turns up one base away.

V is cut by 6 bases and J by 4 bases, and the space between the germline ends is 12 bases. The germline V gene (reference sequence) sets CDR1 to LNHDA and CDR2 to SQIVND. Reading from cysteine to phenylalanine, the CDR3 counts 13 amino acids. This entry keeps only the CDR3 DNA: 39 bases, framed from base 1. What the work shows at the level of the full study, not this receptor alone: The quantity of clinical and demographic metadata differed by source and by participant and was supplied without curation.

The immunoSEQ Assay, a bias-controlled multiplex PCR, was used to amplify TCRbeta CDR3 regions from genomic DNA. Per the original workflow: Within the assay, amplification of reference gene primers was used to estimate how many nucleated cells each sample contained. To quantify the absolute abundance of each unique TCRbeta CDR3 rearrangement, sequence reads were collapsed and filtered. For each sample, productive Simpson clonality was calculated by taking the square root of Simpson's diversity index across productive rearrangements. Entries here come from immuneACCESS through TCRdb and include only in-frame sequences with V and J called. Some clones fail to appear in such tables; in the studies checked, an unresolved V gene covers under half of the shortfall, and the cause of the remainder is unknown. V and J calls and clone size follow that table, whereas D and trimming were derived from the DNA. A total of roughly 100,000 clones appear in this sample, approximately 86% of them only once. 18% of the sample comes from the top ten.

The collaborating institutions used their own protocols to collect whole blood in K2EDTA tubes. For TCRbeta analysis, collaborators shipped samples as frozen whole blood, isolated PBMCs, or DNA extracted from either of those sample types. Sequenced input: peripheral blood. The sequence joins TRBV19 to TRBJ1-2, and perhaps TRBD1 as D gene, on 5 matching bases. The origin of this receptor is a woman of 80 years or more with acute or convalescent COVID-19. Read as DNA, the sequence is TGTGCCAGTAGGGCGGGACCGGCCTATGGCTACACCTTC. It codes for CASRAGPAYGYTF.